The entry that follows covers one T cell receptor (beta chain) sequence. Its antigen is not known. Naivety among CD8 cells was defined by CD45RO negativity and positive CCR7 selection, thereby excluding terminally differentiated effector memory CD45RA+ cells. These data belong to a study of shared clonotypes between healthy human individuals. Study-level findings and limits: Sampling covered blood only; tissue repertoires likely differ. Naive subsets typically showed greater estimated richness than memory subsets.

V shed 1 base and J shed 2 bases, with 13 bases lying between them. CDR1 is SGHDN, CDR2 FVKESK, per germline. The CDR3 totals 16 residues. Sequencing used immunoSEQ multiplex PCR; TCRdb keeps in-frame clones, though not all of them. In the table there are about 750,000 clones, 92% of which are singletons. This TCR was recovered from a young man in good health. The sequencing sample was made of naive CD8+ T cells sorted from blood. The chain carries TRBV14 and TRBJ2-3; D remains unclear. The CDR3 sequence is CASSQVGRRNTDTQYF. The DNA of the CDR3 is TGTGCCAGCAGCCAAGTCGGCCGTAGAAACACAGATACGCAGTATTTT.